The 18 T cell receptor beta chains below were found in one sample sequenced in a study of PD-L1 blockade in urothelial cancer. The time point was: pretreatment peripheral blood. The table came from immunoSEQ multiplex PCR; TCRdb's copy has only in-frame clones and leaves some out. The sample holds around 100,000 clones, over 75% seen once. The material was PBMCs, obtained around atezolizumab (anti-PD-L1) treatment. These receptors were taken from a man in his 60s with urothelial cancer.

The CDR3 nucleotides read TGTGCCAGCAGCGCAGGCGGGAGACCCGGGGATACGCAGTATTTT. Translation gives CASSAGGRPGDTQYF. This rearrangement joins TRBV9 to TRBJ2-3, with TRBD2 identical over 7 bases. The V gene end was trimmed by 3 bases and the J gene end by 6 bases; junction bases not matched to a gene: 10. CDR1 is SGDLS, CDR2 YYNGEE, per germline. This CDR3 region has 15 residues.

This clone showed up just once. V usage is TRBV5-1 and J usage is TRBJ2-5; TRBD1 is a possible D gene (5 bases). Trimming left V 5 bases short and J 2 bases short, with 16 bases between. Germline V gene data show CDR1 as SGHRS and CDR2 as YFSETQ. The CDR3 totals 15 residues. The CDR3 DNA reads TGCGCCAGCAGGGGTAGGGGCCAAGTACAAGAGACCCAGTACTTC. The encoded protein is CASRGRGQVQETQYF.

The CDR3 loop reads CASSLGQGMTNEQFF. In nucleotides, the CDR3 is TGTGCCAGCAGCTTGGGACAGGGTATGACCAATGAGCAGTTCTTC. The chain combines TRBV5-4 with TRBJ2-1, with TRBD1 matching over 7 bases. V shed 0 bases and J 6 bases; nucleotides not matched to a gene: 6. CDR1 is SGHNT, CDR2 YYREEE, per germline (reference sequence). The CDR3 extends over 15 amino acids. Together with reference TRBV5-4 and TRBJ2-1, the CDR3 gives the full variable domain: ETGVTQSPTHLIKTRGQQVTLRCSSQSGHNTVSWYQQALGQGPQFIFQYYREEENGRGNFPPRFSGLQFPNYSSELNVNALELDDSALYLCASSLGQGMTNEQFFGPGTRLTVL.

This chain links TRBV4-3 with TRBJ2-2, with TRBD2 matching over 12 bases. The CDR3 spans 17 residues. Germline CDR1 reads LGHNA; CDR2 reads YSLEER. Losses at the gene ends were 1 base for V and 2 bases for J; bases not matched to a gene: 2. CDR3 DNA: TGCGCCAGCAGCCAAGGGACTAGCGGGGTTAACACCGGGGAGCTGTTTTTT. Translation gives CASSQGTSGVNTGELFF.

The count of this clone is one. The rearrangement joins TRBV4-3 to TRBJ2-3; TRBD2 aligns across 15 bases. With 4 bases clipped from V and 4 bases from J, the junction kept 9 bases outside the gene matches. CDR1 is LGHNA, CDR2 YSLEER, per germline. The CDR3 is made up of 18 amino acids. The CDR3 spells CASSRQKGLAGGADTQYF. Written as DNA, the CDR3 is TGCGCCAGCAGCCGACAAAAGGGACTAGCGGGGGGTGCAGATACGCAGTATTTT.

This chain joins TRBV4-1 and TRBJ1-5, with D unresolved. Trimming removed 0 bases at V and 3 bases at J, with 6 bases between. The CDR3 has 14 amino acids. Germline lookup yields CDR1 MGHRA and CDR2 YSYEKL. This chain's CDR3 is CASSQDRDNQPQHF. CDR3 DNA sequence: TGCGCCAGCAGCCAAGATCGGGACAATCAGCCCCAGCATTTT.

The chain carries TRBV19 and TRBJ2-7, with 10 bases matching TRBD1. V shed 6 bases and J 4 bases; nucleotides not matched to a gene: 9. This CDR3 comprises 15 residues. Germline V CDR1 and CDR2: LNHDA, SQIVND (reference sequence). CDR3 coding DNA: TGTGCCAGTAGCCCCCGGGACAGGGGATCTTACGAGCAGTACTTC. This gives the protein CASSPRDRGSYEQYF.

V is TRBV4-3 and J is TRBJ1-5; 8 bases map to TRBD1. The CDR3 has 15 amino acids. The V segment lost 4 bases and the J segment 0 bases; nucleotides outside the gene matches: 2. Germline-derived CDR1 and CDR2 are LGHNA and YSLEER. As DNA, the CDR3 is TGCGCCAGCAGCCCCGGGACAGGTAGCAATCAGCCCCAGCATTTT. Encoded protein: CASSPGTGSNQPQHF.

The chain combines TRBV28 with TRBJ1-1; 10 bases are shared with TRBD1. The germline gives CDR1 MDHEN, CDR2 SYDVKM. V was clipped by 6 bases and J by 6 bases; unmatched bases: 10. The CDR3 consists of 15 residues. The CDR3 loop reads CASSRGDRGRAEAFF. CDR3 in DNA: TGTGCCAGCAGCCGAGGGGACAGGGGAAGGGCTGAAGCTTTCTTT. Based on the CDR3 plus reference TRBV28 and TRBJ1-1, the full variable domain is DVKVTQSSRYLVKRTGEKVFLECVQDMDHENMFWYRQDPGLGLRLIYFSYDVKMKEKGDIPEGYSVSREKKERFSLILESASTNQTSMYLCASSRGDRGRAEAFFGQGTRLTVV.

The rearrangement joins TRBV28 to TRBJ1-6; D is possibly TRBD1 (5 bases). The CDR3 has 15 amino acids. The germline V gene has CDR1 MDHEN and CDR2 SYDVKM. V dropped 6 bases and J dropped 7 bases, with 16 bases sitting between them. The CDR3 coding sequence is TGTGCCAGCAGCCTCGGGGGGGGAACGAATTCACCCCTCCACTTT. This codes for CASSLGGGTNSPLHF.

This clone was seen more than once but under ten times. The chain links TRBV29-1 to TRBJ2-1; a weak D match, TRBD2 (5 bases). Germline V gives CDR1 SQVTM, CDR2 ANQGSEA. Trimming removed 2 bases from V and 9 bases from J, with 14 bases in between. CDR3 length: 13 residues. The CDR3 DNA sequence: TGCAGCGTTGAACTAGCTGCGGGTGGTGAGCAGTTCTTC. This codes for CSVELAAGGEQFF.

The chain is built from TRBV2 and TRBJ2-3, with 8 bases identical to TRBD2. Germline CDR1 and CDR2: SNHLY and FYNNEI. The CDR3 extends over 15 amino acids. The ends lost 5 bases at V and 6 bases at J; junction bases unmatched: 10. CDR3 residues: CASSRGAGGRDTQYF. As DNA, the CDR3 is TGTGCCAGCAGTCGGGGTGCGGGGGGCAGGGATACGCAGTATTTT.

The CDR3 DNA reads as TGCAGTGCCACCGGGGGGGTTGAAGCTTTCTTT. Translating gives CSATGGVEAFF. This chain links TRBV20-1 with TRBJ1-1; weak D call: TRBD1 (5 bases). Trimming stripped 6 bases from V and 7 bases from J, with 12 bases between. Germline CDR1 is DFQATT and CDR2 is SNEGSKA (reference sequence). CDR3 length: 11 amino acids.

The CDR3 spells CASSFGWEREGRNEQFF. The DNA of the CDR3 is TGCGCCAGCAGCTTTGGATGGGAGCGGGAGGGCCGTAATGAGCAGTTCTTC. The chain employs TRBV5-1 and TRBJ2-1; 10 nucleotides align to TRBD2. The length of the CDR3 is 17 residues. With 2 bases clipped from V and 7 bases from J, the junction kept 12 bases outside the gene matches. Germline CDR1 is SGHRS and CDR2 is YFSETQ.

The chain couples TRBV6-1 to TRBJ1-4, with TRBD1 as a possible D gene (5 bases). Germline V gives CDR1 MNHNS, CDR2 SASEGT. The V end lost 2 bases, the J end lost 8 bases, and 21 bases lay between the germline ends. The CDR3 runs to 17 residues. The CDR3 sequence is CASSEQGAPRLREKLFF. The CDR3 DNA follows: TGTGCCAGCAGTGAACAAGGGGCCCCGCGGTTAAGAGAAAAACTGTTTTTT.

The chain joins TRBV5-1 to TRBJ2-1; 13 bases are a match to TRBD2. J gave up 5 bases and V 0 bases, and 8 bases lay outside the gene matches. Germline CDR1 and CDR2: SGHRS and YFSETQ. The CDR3 is 18 residues long. The CDR3 bases are TGCGCCAGCAGCTTGGCGGTAATTGGACTAGCGGGGGACAATGAGCAGTTCTTC. Residues: CASSLAVIGLAGDNEQFF.

This sequence joins TRBV12-2 and TRBJ2-6; TRBD1, the table's D call, was not compared with the DNA. TRBV12-2 counts as a pseudogene. The CDR3 spans 17 residues. The CDR3 protein is CASRQMTGGSGANVLTF. In DNA form, the CDR3 reads TGTGCAAGTCGCCAAATGACAGGGGGCAGTGGGGCCAACGTCCTGACTTTC.

The V and J genes are TRBV6-1 and TRBJ2-3; the D gene is possibly TRBD1 (6 bases). Trimming took off 4 bases at V and 3 bases at J, with 8 bases between the two ends. The CDR3 totals 13 residues. The germline V gene encodes CDR1 MNHNS and CDR2 SASEGT. In DNA, the CDR3 is TGTGCCAGCAGTGCAACAGGGACAGATACGCAGTATTTT. Translating it yields CASSATGTDTQYF.